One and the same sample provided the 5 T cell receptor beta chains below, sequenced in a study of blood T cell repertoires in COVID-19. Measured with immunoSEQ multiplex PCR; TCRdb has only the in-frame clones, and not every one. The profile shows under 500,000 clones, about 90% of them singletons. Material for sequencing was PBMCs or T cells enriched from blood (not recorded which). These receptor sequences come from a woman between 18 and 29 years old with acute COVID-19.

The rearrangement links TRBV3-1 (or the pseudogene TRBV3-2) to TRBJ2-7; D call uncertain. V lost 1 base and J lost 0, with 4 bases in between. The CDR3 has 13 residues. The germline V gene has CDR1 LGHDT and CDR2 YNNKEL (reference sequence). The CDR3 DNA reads TGTGCCAGCAGCCAAGCAATCTCCTACGAGCAGTACTTC. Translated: CASSQAISYEQYF.

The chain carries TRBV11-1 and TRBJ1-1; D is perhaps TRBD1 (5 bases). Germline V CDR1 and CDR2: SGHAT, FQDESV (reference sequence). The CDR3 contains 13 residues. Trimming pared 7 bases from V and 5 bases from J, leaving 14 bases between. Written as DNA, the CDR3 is TGTGCCAGCAAGCGTGCGGGGCTAACTGAAGCTTTCTTT. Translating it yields CASKRAGLTEAFF.

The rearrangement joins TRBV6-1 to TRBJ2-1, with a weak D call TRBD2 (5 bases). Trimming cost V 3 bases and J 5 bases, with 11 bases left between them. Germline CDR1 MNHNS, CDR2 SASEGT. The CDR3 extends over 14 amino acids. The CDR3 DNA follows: TGTGCCAGCAGTGAGTATCGGGAACACAATGAGCAGTTCTTC. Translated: CASSEYREHNEQFF.

The CDR3, as DNA: TGTGCCAGCAGCTTCCGACGGGAGATTAACGCGAACACCGGGGAGCTGTTTTTT. This encodes CASSFRREINANTGELFF. The chain employs TRBV11-2 and TRBJ2-2; possible D gene TRBD2, 6 bases. The V gene lost 3 bases and the J gene lost 0 bases, with 17 bases spanning the gap. From germline, CDR1 is SGHAT and CDR2 FQNNGV. The CDR3 is 18 amino acids. The complete variable domain, with remaining parts taken from reference TRBV11-2 and TRBJ2-2, reads EAGVAQSPRYKIIEKRQSVAFWCNPISGHATLYWYQQILGQGPKLLIQFQNNGVVDDSQLPKDRFSAERLKGVDSTLKIQPAKLEDSAVYLCASSFRREINANTGELFFGEGSRLTVL.

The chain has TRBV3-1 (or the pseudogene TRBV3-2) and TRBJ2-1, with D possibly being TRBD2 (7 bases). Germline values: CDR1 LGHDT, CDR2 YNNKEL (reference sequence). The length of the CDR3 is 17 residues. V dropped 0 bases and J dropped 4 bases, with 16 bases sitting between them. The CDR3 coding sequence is TGTGCCAGCAGCCAAGAAGGTCGGGGGGCCCTATACAATGAGCAGTTCTTC. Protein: CASSQEGRGALYNEQFF.